This TCR beta chain was identified during a study of blood T cell repertoires in COVID-19 (dated by TCRdb to the early 2020s). With regard to the full study: Samples covering the acute and convalescent phases of COVID-19 were provided by collaborators in the United States, Italy and Spain. The prospective study material was composed of cDNA or gDNA derived from T cells, B-cell-depleted T cells, or PBMCs. The dataset comprised deeply sampled blood TCRbeta repertoires from subjects exposed to, actively infected with, or recovered from COVID-19. A freely available public database, intended as a resource for researchers studying the immune response to SARS-CoV-2, is where the repertoires were released. Samples were obtained from the ongoing ImmuneRACE study (first 160 participants) and from over a thousand subjects provided by 6 global collaborators. A de-identified subject ID, COVID-19 status, age in years and sex were almost always included in the sample metadata. Where HLA class I and class II types were available, the types were taken from metadata supplied by the sample provider, not from assay-based typing.

Each collaborating institution followed its own protocols to collect whole blood in K2EDTA tubes. Collaborator samples were shipped for TCRbeta analysis as frozen whole blood, isolated PBMCs, or DNA extracted from either sample type. The full study reports these points: Clinical and demographic metadata were provided uncurated, with the amount varying by source and participant.

The CDR3 measures 13 amino acids from cysteine to phenylalanine. The read is trimmed to its CDR3 DNA, 39 bases read in frame from base 1. As encoded in the germline V gene (reference sequence), CDR1 is LGHDT while CDR2 is YNNKEL. Trimming removed 1 base from V and 9 bases from J, leaving 10 bases between the germline ends. This clone was counted a single time. Its antigen remains unidentified. No quality values exist for individual bases; no much larger clone is one base distant. TCRbeta CDR3 regions were amplified from genomic DNA using the immunoSEQ Assay, a bias-controlled multiplex PCR. Per the original workflow: Within the assay, amplification of reference gene primers was used to estimate how many nucleated cells each sample contained. Sequence reads were collapsed and filtered to measure the absolute abundance of every unique TCRbeta CDR3 rearrangement. For each sample, productive Simpson clonality was calculated as the square root of Simpson's diversity index across productive rearrangements. Sourced from immuneACCESS, this table was stored by TCRdb with only in-frame sequences that have V and J called. A share of the clones is absent; for the studies checked, an unresolved V gene accounts for under half, and the remainder has no known explanation. V, J and clone size derive from that table, while D and trimming were established from the DNA sequence. The sample table records under 200,000 clones; around 82% of these occur just once. About 2.7% of the sample rests with the top ten.

The V and J segments used are TRBV3-1 (or the pseudogene TRBV3-2) and TRBJ2-1, with a tentative D gene TRBD2 over 5 matching bases. This TCR derives from a human donor with acute or convalescent COVID-19. The donor label of this sample is uncertain. Sequencing was performed on peripheral blood. The DNA sequence is as follows: TGTGCCAGCAGCCAAGTACGGGCGGGTGAGCAGTTCTTC. This encodes CASSQVRAGEQFF.